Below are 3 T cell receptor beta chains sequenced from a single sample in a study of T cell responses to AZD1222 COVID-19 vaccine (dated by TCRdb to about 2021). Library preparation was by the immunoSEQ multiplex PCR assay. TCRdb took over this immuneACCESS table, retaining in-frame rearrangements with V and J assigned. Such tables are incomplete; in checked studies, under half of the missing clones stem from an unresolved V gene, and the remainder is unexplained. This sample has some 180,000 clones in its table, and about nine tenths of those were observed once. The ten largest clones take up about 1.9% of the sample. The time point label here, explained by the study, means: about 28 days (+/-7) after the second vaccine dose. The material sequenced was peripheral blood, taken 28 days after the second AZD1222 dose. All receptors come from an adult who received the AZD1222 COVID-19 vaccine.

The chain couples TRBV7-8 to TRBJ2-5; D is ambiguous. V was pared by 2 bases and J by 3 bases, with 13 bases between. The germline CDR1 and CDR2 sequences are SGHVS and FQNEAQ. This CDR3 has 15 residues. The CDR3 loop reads CASSLSVAREETQYF. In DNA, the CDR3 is TGTGCCAGCAGCTTAAGCGTCGCCCGAGAAGAGACCCAGTACTTC. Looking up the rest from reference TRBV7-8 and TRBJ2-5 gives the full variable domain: GAGVSQSPRYKVAKRGQDVALRCDPISGHVSLFWYQQALGQGPEFLTYFQNEAQLDKSGLPSDRFFAERPEGSVSTLKIQRTQQEDSAVYLCASSLSVAREETQYFGPGTRLLVL.

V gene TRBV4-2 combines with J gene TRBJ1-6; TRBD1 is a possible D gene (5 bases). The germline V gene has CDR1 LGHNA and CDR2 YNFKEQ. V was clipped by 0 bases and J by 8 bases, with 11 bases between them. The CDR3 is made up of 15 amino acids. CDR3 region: CASSQDRVGDSPLHF. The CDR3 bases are TGTGCCAGCAGCCAAGACAGGGTTGGCGATTCACCCCTCCACTTT.

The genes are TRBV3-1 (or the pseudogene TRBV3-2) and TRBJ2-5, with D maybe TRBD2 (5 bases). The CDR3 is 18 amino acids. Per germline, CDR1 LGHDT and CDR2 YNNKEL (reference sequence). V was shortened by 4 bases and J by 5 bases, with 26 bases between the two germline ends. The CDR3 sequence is CASSLYLASELLQETQYF. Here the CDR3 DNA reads TGTGCCAGCAGCCTTTACTTAGCGTCGGAATTGCTCCAGGAGACCCAGTACTTC.